These 10 T cell receptor beta chains came from one sample sequenced in a study of shared clonotypes between healthy human individuals. The naive CD8 subset, CD45RO-negative cells positively selected for CCR7, excluded terminally differentiated effector memory CD45RA+ cells. TCRdb keeps only in-frame clones here, not all; method: immunoSEQ multiplex PCR. The table has hundreds of thousands of clones, roughly 98% seen once; the top ten hold 0.25% to 0.35%. The sample taken for sequencing was naive CD8+ T cells sorted from blood. The receptors were sampled from a man between 25 and 39 years old in good health.

The V call is TRBV28, the J call TRBJ1-5, with a weak D call TRBD1 (6 bases). CDR1 and CDR2 from the germline V gene are MDHEN and SYDVKM. This CDR3 has 16 residues. V lost 2 bases, J lost 2 bases, and 13 bases lay in between. The CDR3 spells CASSLQLSGGNQPQHF. Here the CDR3 DNA reads TGTGCCAGCAGTTTACAGCTGTCAGGGGGCAATCAGCCCCAGCATTTT.

V and J are TRBV2 and TRBJ2-7; 7 bases match TRBD1. The CDR3 spans 13 residues. Germline V gene lookup returns CDR1 SNHLY and CDR2 FYNNEI. Trimming removed 10 bases from V and 3 bases from J; junction bases left unmatched: 9. The CDR3 sequence: CAILDRDDYEQYF. DNA of the CDR3: TGTGCCATCTTAGACAGGGATGACTACGAGCAGTACTTC.

This clone has just a few counts. This rearrangement joins TRBV10-3 to TRBJ2-7; D is perhaps TRBD1 or TRBD2 (5 bases each). V was shortened by 3 bases and J by 9 bases, with 15 bases between the two germline ends. Germline-derived CDR1 and CDR2 are ENHRY and SYGVKD. The CDR3 covers 13 residues. As DNA, the CDR3 is TGTGCCATCAGTGATGGTAGGGGACGAGGGCAGTACTTC. Its protein product is CAISDGRGRGQYF.

The chain joins TRBV27 to TRBJ2-3, with D possibly TRBD2 on 5 matching bases. The germline V gene has CDR1 MNHEY and CDR2 SMNVEV (reference sequence). V was trimmed by 5 bases and J by 2 bases, leaving 14 bases between them. The CDR3 is made up of 15 amino acids. CDR3 loop: CASSPNVGVTDTQYF. CDR3 DNA: TGTGCCAGCAGTCCCAACGTGGGAGTCACAGATACGCAGTATTTT.

The V and J genes are TRBV30 and TRBJ2-1, with 10 bases fitting TRBD1. V shed 1 base and J 0 bases; nucleotides not matched to a gene: 6. The CDR3 is made up of 17 amino acids. From germline, CDR1 is GTSNPN and CDR2 SVGIG (reference sequence). In nucleotides, the CDR3 is TGTGCCTGGAGTGACGGACAGGGGGTGGGCTCCTACAATGAGCAGTTCTTC. Its protein is CAWSDGQGVGSYNEQFF.

A word on this clone: The same CDR3 arises from other DNA sequences in this sample as well. The chain uses TRBV9 and TRBJ1-5; tentative D call: TRBD1 (5 bases). Trimming took off 0 bases at V and 0 bases at J, with 7 bases between the two ends. This CDR3 region has 15 residues. CDR1 is SGDLS, CDR2 YYNGEE, per germline. As DNA, the CDR3 is TGTGCCAGCAGCGTAGGAGGGGCTAGCAATCAGCCCCAGCATTTT. This translates into CASSVGGASNQPQHF.

V is TRBV6-5 and J is TRBJ2-5; no reliable D call. Germline V gives CDR1 MNHEY, CDR2 SVGAGI. With 2 bases removed from V and 0 bases from J, the gap between germline ends came to 7 bases. The CDR3 sequence is 14 residues long. CDR3 sequence: CASSYQTDQETQYF. As DNA, the CDR3 is TGTGCCAGCAGTTACCAGACCGACCAAGAGACCCAGTACTTC.

In this sample, this clone turned up once. This sequence joins TRBV6-1 and TRBJ1-4; TRBD1 matches at 7 bases. V shed 0 bases, J shed 8 bases, and the junction held 0 bases outside the gene matches. CDR3 length: 13 residues. The germline gives CDR1 MNHNS, CDR2 SASEGT. CDR3 DNA: TGTGCCAGCAGTGAAGCGGGACAGGAAAAACTGTTTTTT. Translation gives CASSEAGQEKLFF.

The rearrangement links TRBV11-2 to TRBJ2-7; perhaps TRBD1 as D (6 bases). The CDR3 has 12 amino acids. The germline V gene encodes CDR1 SGHAT and CDR2 FQNNGV. CDR3 in DNA: TGTGGCACCAGGGGCTCCTCCTACGAGCAGTACTTC. Translating gives CGTRGSSYEQYF.

This rearrangement joins TRBV15 to TRBJ2-5, with D possibly being TRBD1 or TRBD2 (5 bases each). Germline values: CDR1 LNHNV, CDR2 YYDKDF (reference sequence). There are 13 residues in the CDR3. Between the trimmed V and J ends, which lost 1 base and 5 bases, there was a span of 8 bases. This CDR3 reads CATSRGGIETQYF. The DNA of the CDR3 is TGTGCCACCAGCAGAGGGGGGATCGAGACCCAGTACTTC.